Here is one TCR beta chain with its context. Looked up from germline, CDR1 is KGHSH and CDR2 is LQKENI. Trimming removed 3 bases at V and 4 bases at J, with 9 bases between. This CDR3 has 13 amino acids. The data were taken from a study of CD8+ T cells in alopecia areata. Study background: Those treated were given oral tofacitinib at 5 to 10 mg twice daily.

Reverse transcribed after extraction, RNA yielded cDNA as the sequencing template. TCRdb's copy holds only in-frame clones and misses some; the assay was immunoSEQ multiplex PCR. The sample lists some 130,000 clones, over 50% occurring once. The receptor comes from a human donor with alopecia areata. This chain connects TRBV18 to TRBJ1-1; D not certain. Sequencing used CD4+ T cells sorted from blood, obtained at week 0. DNA for the CDR3: TGTGCCAGCTCACCGGGCCTGAGCACTGAAGCTTTCTTT. It codes for CASSPGLSTEAFF.